The TCR beta chain under discussion was sequenced for a study of blood T cell repertoires in COVID-19. As for the study in general: The United States, Italy and Spain supplied acute and convalescent COVID-19 samples. T cells, B-cell-depleted T cells, or PBMCs supplied cDNA or gDNA.

This clone was recorded a few times. Individuals drawn from about two dozen US areas were about 18 to 100 years old. Grouping used clinical history reported by participants in a survey and questionnaire. Germline V gene sequence: CDR1 SEHNR, CDR2 FQNEAQ (reference sequence). The CDR3 spans 15 residues. Trimming at V came to 3 bases and at J to 9 bases, leaving 8 bases not matched to a gene. Profiling relied on immunoSEQ multiplex PCR, and the TCRdb table lists in-frame clones only, not all of them. Here the sample spans 160,000 or so clones, around four fifths being singletons. The sample taken for sequencing was PBMCs or T cells enriched from blood (not recorded which). The rearrangement uses TRBV7-9 and TRBJ2-2, with 9 bases that match TRBD1. This receptor was taken from a woman in her 50s who had recovered from COVID-19. For the CDR3, the DNA is TGTGCCAGCAGCTTGGGACAGGGCCAAACGTGGGAGCTGTTTTTT. It specifies CASSLGQGQTWELFF.